This T cell receptor (beta chain) was documented in a study of PD-1 blockade in classical Hodgkin lymphoma. Here immunoSEQ multiplex PCR was the method, and the copy in TCRdb shows in-frame clones only, minus some. The sample includes roughly 60,000 clones, around nine tenths seen only once; the top ten take roughly a tenth. General study findings and limits: Relapsed/refractory patients reportedly had the lowest baseline TCR diversity, below newly diagnosed patients, who were below healthy donors. By C4D1, diversity of CD4+ TCRs had risen significantly, whereas that of CD8+ TCRs had not. Causes of the repertoire differences remain undefined, possibly disease activity or prior therapy. Partial responders and progressors had significantly lower baseline TCR diversity.

On this clone: The antigen remains undetermined.

Relapse after autologous stem cell transplantation occurred in every patient, and brentuximab vedotin exposure varied. This CDR3 spans 12 amino acids. Between the trimmed V and J ends, which lost 5 bases and 7 bases, there was a span of 12 bases. Germline values: CDR1 MNHNY, CDR2 SVGAGI (reference sequence). The source of this sequence is a human donor with classical Hodgkin lymphoma. The rearrangement joins TRBV6-6 to TRBJ2-7, with D unresolved. The sample was peripheral blood mononuclear cells (PBMCs), taken at baseline. The CDR3 region has the DNA TGTGCCAGCAGTCAAGGGTTAGGGGAGCAGTACTTC. Its translation is CASSQGLGEQYF.